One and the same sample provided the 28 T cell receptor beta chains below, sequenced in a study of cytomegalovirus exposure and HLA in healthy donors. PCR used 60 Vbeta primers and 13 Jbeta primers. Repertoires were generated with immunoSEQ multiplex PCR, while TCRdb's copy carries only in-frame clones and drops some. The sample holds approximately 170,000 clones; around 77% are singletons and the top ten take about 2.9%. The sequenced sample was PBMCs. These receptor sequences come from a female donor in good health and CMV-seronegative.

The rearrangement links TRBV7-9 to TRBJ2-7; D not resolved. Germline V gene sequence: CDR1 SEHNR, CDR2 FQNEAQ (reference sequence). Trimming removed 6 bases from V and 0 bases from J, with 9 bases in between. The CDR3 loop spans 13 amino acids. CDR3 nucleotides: TGTGCCAGCAGTTTCGACTTCTCCTACGAGCAGTACTTC. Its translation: CASSFDFSYEQYF.

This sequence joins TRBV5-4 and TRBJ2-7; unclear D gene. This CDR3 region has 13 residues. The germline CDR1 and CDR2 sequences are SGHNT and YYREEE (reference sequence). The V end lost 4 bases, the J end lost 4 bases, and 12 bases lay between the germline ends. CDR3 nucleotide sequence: TGTGCCAGCAGCGAGGTACCCTCTTACGAGCAGTACTTC. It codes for CASSEVPSYEQYF.

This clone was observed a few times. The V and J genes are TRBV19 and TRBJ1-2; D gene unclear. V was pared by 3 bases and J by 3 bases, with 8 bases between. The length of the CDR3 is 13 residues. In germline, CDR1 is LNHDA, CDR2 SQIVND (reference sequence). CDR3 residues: CASSIPPDYGYTF. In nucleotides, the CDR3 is TGTGCCAGTAGTATTCCCCCCGACTATGGCTACACCTTC.

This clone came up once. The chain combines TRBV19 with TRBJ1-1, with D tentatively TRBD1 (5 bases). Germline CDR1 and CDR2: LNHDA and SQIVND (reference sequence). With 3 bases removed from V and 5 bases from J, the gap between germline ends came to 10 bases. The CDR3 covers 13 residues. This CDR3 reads CASSIMGGTEAFF. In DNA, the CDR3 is TGTGCCAGTAGTATTATGGGGGGGACTGAAGCTTTCTTT.

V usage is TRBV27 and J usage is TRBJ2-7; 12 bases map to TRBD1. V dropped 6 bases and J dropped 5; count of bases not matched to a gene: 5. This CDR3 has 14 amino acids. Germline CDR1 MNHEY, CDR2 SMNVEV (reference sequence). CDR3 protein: CASSRDRGRDEQYF. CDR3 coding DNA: TGTGCCAGCAGCCGGGACAGGGGGCGAGACGAGCAGTACTTC.

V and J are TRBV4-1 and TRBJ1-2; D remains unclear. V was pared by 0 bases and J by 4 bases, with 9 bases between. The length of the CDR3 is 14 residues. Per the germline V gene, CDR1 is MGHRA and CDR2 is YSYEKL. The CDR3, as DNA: TGCGCCAGCAGCCAAGATGGTGACACCTATGGCTACACCTTC. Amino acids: CASSQDGDTYGYTF.

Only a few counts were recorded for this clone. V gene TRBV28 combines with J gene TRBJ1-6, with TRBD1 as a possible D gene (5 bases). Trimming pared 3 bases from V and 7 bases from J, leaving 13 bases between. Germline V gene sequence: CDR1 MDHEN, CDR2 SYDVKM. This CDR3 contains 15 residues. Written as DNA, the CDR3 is TGTGCCAGCAGTTTGGGCCAGGGCCCGAATTCACCCCTCCACTTT. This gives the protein CASSLGQGPNSPLHF.

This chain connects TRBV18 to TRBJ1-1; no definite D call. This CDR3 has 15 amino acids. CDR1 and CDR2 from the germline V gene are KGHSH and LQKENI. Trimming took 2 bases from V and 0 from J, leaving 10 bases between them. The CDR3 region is CASSPSTAMNTEAFF. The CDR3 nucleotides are TGTGCCAGCTCACCATCAACAGCAATGAACACTGAAGCTTTCTTT.

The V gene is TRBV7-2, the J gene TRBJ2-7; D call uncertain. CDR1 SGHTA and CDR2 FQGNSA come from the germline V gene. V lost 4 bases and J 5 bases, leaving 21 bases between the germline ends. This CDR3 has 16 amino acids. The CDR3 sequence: CASSSTPVSTRHEQYF. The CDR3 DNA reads TGTGCCAGCAGCTCCACCCCGGTGTCGACGCGGCACGAGCAGTACTTC.

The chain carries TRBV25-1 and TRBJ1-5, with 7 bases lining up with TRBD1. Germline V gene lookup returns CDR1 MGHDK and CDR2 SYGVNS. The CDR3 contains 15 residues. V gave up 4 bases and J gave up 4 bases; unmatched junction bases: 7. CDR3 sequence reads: CASSGSEGANQPQHF. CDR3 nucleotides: TGTGCCAGCAGTGGGTCAGAGGGGGCTAATCAGCCCCAGCATTTT.

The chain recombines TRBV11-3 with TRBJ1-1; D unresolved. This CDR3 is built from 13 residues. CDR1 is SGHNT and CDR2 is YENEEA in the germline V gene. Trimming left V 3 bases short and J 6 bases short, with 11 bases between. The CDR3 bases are TGTGCCAGCAGCTTTAGTCCGGGAGCTGAAGCTTTCTTT. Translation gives CASSFSPGAEAFF.

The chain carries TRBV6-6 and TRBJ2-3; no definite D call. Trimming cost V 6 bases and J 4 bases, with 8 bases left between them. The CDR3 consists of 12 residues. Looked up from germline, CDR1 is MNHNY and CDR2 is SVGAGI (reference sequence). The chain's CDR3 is CASSRSADTQYF. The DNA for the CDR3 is TGTGCCAGCAGCCGTTCGGCAGATACGCAGTATTTT.

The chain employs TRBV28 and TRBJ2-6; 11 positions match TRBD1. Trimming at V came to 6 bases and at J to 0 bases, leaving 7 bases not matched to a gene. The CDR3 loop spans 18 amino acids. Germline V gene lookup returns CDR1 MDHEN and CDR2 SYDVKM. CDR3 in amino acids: CASRITGTGGSGANVLTF. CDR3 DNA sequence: TGTGCCAGCAGGATAACCGGGACAGGGGGCTCTGGGGCCAACGTCCTGACTTTC. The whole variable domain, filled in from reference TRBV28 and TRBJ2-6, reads DVKVTQSSRYLVKRTGEKVFLECVQDMDHENMFWYRQDPGLGLRLIYFSYDVKMKEKGDIPEGYSVSREKKERFSLILESASTNQTSMYLCASRITGTGGSGANVLTFGAGSRLTVL.

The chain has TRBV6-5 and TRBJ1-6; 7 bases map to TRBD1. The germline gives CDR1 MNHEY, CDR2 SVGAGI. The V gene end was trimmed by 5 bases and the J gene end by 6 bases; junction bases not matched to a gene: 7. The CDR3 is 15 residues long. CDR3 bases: TGTGCCAGCAGTCTAATACAGGGGAGTAATTCACCCCTCCACTTT. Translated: CASSLIQGSNSPLHF.

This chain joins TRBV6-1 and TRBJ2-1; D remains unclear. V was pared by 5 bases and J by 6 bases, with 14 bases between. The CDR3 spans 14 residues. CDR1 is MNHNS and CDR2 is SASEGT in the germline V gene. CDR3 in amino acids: CASSSVKHVNEQFF. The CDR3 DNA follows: TGTGCCAGCAGTTCCGTTAAACATGTCAATGAGCAGTTCTTC.

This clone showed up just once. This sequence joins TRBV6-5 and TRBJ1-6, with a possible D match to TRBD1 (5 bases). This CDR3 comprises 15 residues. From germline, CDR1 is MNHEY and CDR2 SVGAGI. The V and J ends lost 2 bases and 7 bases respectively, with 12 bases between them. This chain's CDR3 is CASSYGAGHNSPLHF. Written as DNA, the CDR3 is TGTGCCAGCAGTTACGGGGCAGGGCACAATTCACCCCTCCACTTT.

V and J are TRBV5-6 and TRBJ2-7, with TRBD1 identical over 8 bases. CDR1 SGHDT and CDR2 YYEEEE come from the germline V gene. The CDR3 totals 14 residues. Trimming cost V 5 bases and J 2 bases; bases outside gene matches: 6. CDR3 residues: CASRGGQGPYEQYF. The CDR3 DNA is TGTGCCAGCAGAGGAGGACAGGGCCCCTACGAGCAGTACTTC.

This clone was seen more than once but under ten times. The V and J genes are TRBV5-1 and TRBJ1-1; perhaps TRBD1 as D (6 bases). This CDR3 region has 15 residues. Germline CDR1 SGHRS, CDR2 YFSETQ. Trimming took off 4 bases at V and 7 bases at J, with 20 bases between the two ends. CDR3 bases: TGCGCCAGCAGCCAAACGACAGGTTTAGGAGGTGAAGCTTTCTTT. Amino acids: CASSQTTGLGGEAFF.

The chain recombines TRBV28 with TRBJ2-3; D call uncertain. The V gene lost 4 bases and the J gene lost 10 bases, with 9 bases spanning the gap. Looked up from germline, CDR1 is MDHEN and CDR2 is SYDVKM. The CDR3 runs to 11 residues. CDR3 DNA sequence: TGTGCCAGCAGTTCCCGTATTGCGCAGTATTTT. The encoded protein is CASSSRIAQYF.

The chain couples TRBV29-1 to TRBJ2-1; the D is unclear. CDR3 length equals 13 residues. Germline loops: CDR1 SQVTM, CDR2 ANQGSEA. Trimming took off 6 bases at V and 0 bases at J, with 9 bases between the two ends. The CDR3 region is CSVVYISYNEQFF. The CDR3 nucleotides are TGCAGCGTCGTATACATCTCCTACAATGAGCAGTTCTTC.

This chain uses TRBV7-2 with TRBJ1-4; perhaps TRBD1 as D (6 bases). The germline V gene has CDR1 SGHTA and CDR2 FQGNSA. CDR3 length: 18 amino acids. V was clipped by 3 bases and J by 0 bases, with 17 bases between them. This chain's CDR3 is CASSFRRWDTATNEKLFF. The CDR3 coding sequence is TGTGCCAGCAGCTTTCGGAGATGGGACACCGCAACTAATGAAAAACTGTTTTTT.

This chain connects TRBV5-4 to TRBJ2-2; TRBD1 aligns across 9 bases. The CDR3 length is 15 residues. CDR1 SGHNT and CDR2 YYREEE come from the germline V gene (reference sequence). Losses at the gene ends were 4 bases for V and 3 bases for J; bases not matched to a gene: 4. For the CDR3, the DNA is TGTGCCAGCAGCATAGACAGGGGGGACACCGGGGAGCTGTTTTTT. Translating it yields CASSIDRGDTGELFF. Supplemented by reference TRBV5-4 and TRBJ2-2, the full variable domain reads ETGVTQSPTHLIKTRGQQVTLRCSSQSGHNTVSWYQQALGQGPQFIFQYYREEENGRGNFPPRFSGLQFPNYSSELNVNALELDDSALYLCASSIDRGDTGELFFGEGSRLTVL.

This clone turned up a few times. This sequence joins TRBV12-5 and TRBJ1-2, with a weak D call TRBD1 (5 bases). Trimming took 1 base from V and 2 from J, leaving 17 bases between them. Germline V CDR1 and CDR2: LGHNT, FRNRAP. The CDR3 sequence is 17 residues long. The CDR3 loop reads CASGLDPAGRGNYGYTF. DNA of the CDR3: TGTGCTAGTGGTTTGGACCCCGCGGGGAGGGGAAACTATGGCTACACCTTC. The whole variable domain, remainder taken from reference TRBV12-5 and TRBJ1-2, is DARVTQTPRHKVTEMGQEVTMRCQPILGHNTVFWYRQTMMQGLELLAYFRNRAPLDDSGMPKDRFSAEMPDATLATLKIQPSEPRDSAVYFCASGLDPAGRGNYGYTFGSGTRLTVV.

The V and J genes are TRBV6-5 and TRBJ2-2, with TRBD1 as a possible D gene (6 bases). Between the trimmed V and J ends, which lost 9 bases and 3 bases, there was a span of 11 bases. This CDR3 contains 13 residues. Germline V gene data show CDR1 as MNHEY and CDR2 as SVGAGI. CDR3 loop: CASLYRDTGELFF. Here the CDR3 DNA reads TGTGCCAGTCTTTACAGGGACACCGGGGAGCTGTTTTTT.

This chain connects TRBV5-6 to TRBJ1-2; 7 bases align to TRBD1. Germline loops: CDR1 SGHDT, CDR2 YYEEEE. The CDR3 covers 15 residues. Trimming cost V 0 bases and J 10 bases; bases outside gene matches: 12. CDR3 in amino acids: CASSLGRTTGADYTF. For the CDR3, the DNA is TGTGCCAGCAGCTTGGGCAGGACCACAGGGGCCGACTACACCTTC.

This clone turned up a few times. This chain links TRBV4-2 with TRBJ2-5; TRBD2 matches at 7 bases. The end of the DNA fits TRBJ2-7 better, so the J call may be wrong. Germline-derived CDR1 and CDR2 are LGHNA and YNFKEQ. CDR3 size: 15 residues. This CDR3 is CASSHTSAGSYEQYF. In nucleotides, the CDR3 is TGTGCCAGCAGCCACACTAGCGCGGGCTCCTACGAGCAGTACTTC.

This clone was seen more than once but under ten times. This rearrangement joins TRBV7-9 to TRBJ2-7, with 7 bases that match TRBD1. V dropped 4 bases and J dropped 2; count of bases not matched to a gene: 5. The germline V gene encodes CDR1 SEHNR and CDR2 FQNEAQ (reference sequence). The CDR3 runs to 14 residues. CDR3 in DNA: TGTGCCAGCAGCTACGACCAGGGGGCCTACGAGCAGTACTTC. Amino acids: CASSYDQGAYEQYF. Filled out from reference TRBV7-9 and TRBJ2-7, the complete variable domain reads DTGVSQNPRHKITKRGQNVTFRCDPISEHNRLYWYRQTLGQGPEFLTYFQNEAQLEKSRLLSDRFSAERPKGSFSTLEIQRTEQGDSAMYLCASSYDQGAYEQYFGPGTRLTVT.

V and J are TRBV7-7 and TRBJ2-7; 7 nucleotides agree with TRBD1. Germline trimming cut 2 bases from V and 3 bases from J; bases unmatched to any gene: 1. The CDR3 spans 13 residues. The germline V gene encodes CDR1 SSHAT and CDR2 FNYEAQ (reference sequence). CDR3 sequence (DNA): TGTGCCAGCAGCTTATCAGGGGGCTACGAGCAGTACTTC. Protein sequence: CASSLSGGYEQYF. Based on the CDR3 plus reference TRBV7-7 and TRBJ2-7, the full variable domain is GAGVSQSPRYKVTKRGQDVTLRCDPISSHATLYWYQQALGQGPEFLTYFNYEAQPDKSGLPSDRFSAERPEGSISTLTIQRTEQRDSAMYRCASSLSGGYEQYFGPGTRLTVT.